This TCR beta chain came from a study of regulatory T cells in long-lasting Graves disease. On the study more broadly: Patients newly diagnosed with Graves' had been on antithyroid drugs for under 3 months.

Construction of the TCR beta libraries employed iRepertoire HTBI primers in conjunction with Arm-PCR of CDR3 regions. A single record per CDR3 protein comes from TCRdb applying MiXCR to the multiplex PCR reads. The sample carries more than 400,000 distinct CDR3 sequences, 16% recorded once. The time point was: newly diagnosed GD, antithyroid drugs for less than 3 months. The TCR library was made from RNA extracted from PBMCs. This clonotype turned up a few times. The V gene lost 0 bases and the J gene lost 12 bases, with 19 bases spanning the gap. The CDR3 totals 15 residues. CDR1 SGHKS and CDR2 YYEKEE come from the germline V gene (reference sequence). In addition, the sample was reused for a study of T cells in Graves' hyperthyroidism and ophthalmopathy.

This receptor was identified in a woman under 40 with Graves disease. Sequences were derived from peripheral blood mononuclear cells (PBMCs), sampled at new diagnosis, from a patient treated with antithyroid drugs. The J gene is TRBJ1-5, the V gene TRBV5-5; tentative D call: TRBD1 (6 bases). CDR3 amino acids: CASSLAGTASGVQHF. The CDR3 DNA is TGTGCCAGCAGCTTGGCTGGCACGGCCTCAGGGGTCCAGCATTTT. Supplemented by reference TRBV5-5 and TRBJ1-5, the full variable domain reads DAGVTQSPTHLIKTRGQQVTLRCSPISGHKSVSWYQQVLGQGPQFIFQYYEKEERGRGNFPDRFSARQFPNYSSELNVNALLLGDSALYLCASSLAGTASGVQHFGDGTRLSIL.